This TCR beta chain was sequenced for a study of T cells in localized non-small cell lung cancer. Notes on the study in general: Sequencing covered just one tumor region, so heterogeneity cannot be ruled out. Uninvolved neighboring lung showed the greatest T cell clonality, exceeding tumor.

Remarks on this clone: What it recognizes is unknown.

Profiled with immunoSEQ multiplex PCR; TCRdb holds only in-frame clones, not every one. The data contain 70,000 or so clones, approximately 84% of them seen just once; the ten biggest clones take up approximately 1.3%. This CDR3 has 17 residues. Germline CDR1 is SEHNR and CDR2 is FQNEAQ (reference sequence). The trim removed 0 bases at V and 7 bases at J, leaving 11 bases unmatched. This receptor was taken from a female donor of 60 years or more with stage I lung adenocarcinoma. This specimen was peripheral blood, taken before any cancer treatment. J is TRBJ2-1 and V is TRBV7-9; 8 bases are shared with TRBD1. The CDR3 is CASSLASLLTGDNEQFF. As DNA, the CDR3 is TGTGCCAGCAGCTTAGCCTCCCTCCTGACAGGGGATAATGAGCAGTTCTTC.